This T cell receptor beta chain appears in the sequencing data of a study of technical replicates of blood from several donors. TCRdb keeps only in-frame clones here, not all; method: immunoSEQ multiplex PCR. The repertoire holds tens of thousands of clones, with around 94% as singletons. This clone was picked up one time. The germline V and J ends were trimmed by 8 bases and 0 bases, with 17 bases remaining between them. Germline CDR1 SQVTM, CDR2 ANQGSEA. The CDR3 covers 15 residues. This clonotype originated in a human donor in good health. J is TRBJ2-1 and V is TRBV29-1; D unclear. Sequencing was performed on T cells isolated from PBMCs. The DNA for the CDR3 is TGCAGCTTCTCCGAAAGATCCTACTCCTACAATGAGCAGTTCTTC. It specifies CSFSERSYSYNEQFF.